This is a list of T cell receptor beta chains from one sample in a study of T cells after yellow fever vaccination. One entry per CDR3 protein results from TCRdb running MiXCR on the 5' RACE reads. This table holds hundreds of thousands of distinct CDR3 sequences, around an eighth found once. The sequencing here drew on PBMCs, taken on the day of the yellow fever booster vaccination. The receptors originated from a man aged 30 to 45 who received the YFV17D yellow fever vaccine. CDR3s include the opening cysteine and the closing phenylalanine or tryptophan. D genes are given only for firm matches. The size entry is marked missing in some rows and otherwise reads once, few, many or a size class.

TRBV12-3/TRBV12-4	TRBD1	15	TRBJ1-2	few	TGTGCCAGCAGTGACCCGACAGGGTTGTTTTATGGCTACACCTTC	CASSDPTGLFYGYTF
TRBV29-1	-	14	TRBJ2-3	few	TGCAGCGTTGAAGCGGGAGAGGGTACAGATACGCAGTATTTT	CSVEAGEGTDTQYF
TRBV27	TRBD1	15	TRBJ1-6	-	TGTGCCAGCAGTTTTGGGACAGGGCGGAATTCACCCCTCCACTTT	CASSFGTGRNSPLHF
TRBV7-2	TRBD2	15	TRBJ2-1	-	TGTGCCAGCAGCTCCGCTAGCGGGCCATACAATGAGCAGTTCTTC	CASSSASGPYNEQFF
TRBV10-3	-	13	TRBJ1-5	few	TGTGCCATCAGAACAGGGTCCGATCAGCCCCAGCATTTT	CAIRTGSDQPQHF
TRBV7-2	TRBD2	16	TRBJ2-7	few	TGTGCCAGCAGCTTTTTTCCTGGGGAGGGCCTTCCCGAGCAGTACTTC	CASSFFPGEGLPEQYF
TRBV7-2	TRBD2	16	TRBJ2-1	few	TGTGCCAGCAGCTTAGCAGGGACTAGCGGTTACAGTGAGCAGTTCTTC	CASSLAGTSGYSEQFF
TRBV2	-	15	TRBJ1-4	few	TGTGCCAGCAATATCATGGACCTACGAGATGAAAAACTGTTTTTT	CASNIMDLRDEKLFF
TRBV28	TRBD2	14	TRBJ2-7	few	TGTGCCAGTACCCGGGAGGGCGTACGCTACGAGCAGTACTTC	CASTREGVRYEQYF
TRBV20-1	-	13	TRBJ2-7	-	TGCAGTGCTAGAGGAGGTACCTCCTACGAGCAGTACTTC	CSARGGTSYEQYF
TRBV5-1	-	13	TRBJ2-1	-	TGCGCCAGCAGGCAGGGGCTGACAAATGAGCAGTTCTTC	CASRQGLTNEQFF
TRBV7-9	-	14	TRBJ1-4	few	TGTGCCAGCAGCCCAAGGACCGTTCGTGAAAAACTGTTTTTT	CASSPRTVREKLFF
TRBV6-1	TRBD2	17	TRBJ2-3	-	TGTGCCAGCAAAGTCGGACTACTAGCGGGATTCCTGGATACGCAGTATTTT	CASKVGLLAGFLDTQYF
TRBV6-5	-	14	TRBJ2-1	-	TGTGCCAGCAGTTACGGGCTACTGGGCAATGAGCAGTTCTTC	CASSYGLLGNEQFF
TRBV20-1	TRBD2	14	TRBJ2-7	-	TGCAGTGCTGACCCGACTAGCGGGAGATACGAGCAGTACTTC	CSADPTSGRYEQYF
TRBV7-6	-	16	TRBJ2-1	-	TGTGCCAGCAGCAGAAAGGACAGCCGGGGATACAATGAGCAGTTCTTC	CASSRKDSRGYNEQFF
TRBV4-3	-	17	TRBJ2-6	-	TGCGCCAGCAGCCATTCCTCTCCCCTCTCTGGGGCCAACGTCCTGACTTTC	CASSHSSPLSGANVLTF
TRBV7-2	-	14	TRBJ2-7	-	TGTGCCAGCAGTCTAATGCCAGGCCGGGGCGAGCAGTACTTC	CASSLMPGRGEQYF
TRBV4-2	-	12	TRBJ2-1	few	TGTGCCAGCAGCCAAAGGGGACATGAGCAGTTCTTC	CASSQRGHEQFF
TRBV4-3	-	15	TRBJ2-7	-	TGCGCCAGCAGCCAATCATTGGACAGTGCCTACGAGCAGTACTTC	CASSQSLDSAYEQYF
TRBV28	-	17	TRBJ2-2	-	TGTGCCAGCAGTTTGACAGGACAGCCTACGAACACCGGGGAGCTGTTTTTT	CASSLTGQPTNTGELFF
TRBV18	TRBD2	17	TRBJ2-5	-	TGTGCCAGCTCACCACCCTCAGCGGGAGGGTCCGGCGAGACCCAGTACTTC	CASSPPSAGGSGETQYF
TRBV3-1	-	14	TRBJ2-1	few	TGTGCCAGCAGCCTTAGTCCGGGCCTCAATGAGCAGTTCTTC	CASSLSPGLNEQFF
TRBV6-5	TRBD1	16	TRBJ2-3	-	TGTGCCAGCAGTTACTCTGGGACAGGGGTTGCAGATACGCAGTATTTT	CASSYSGTGVADTQYF
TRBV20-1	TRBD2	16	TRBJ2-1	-	TGCAGTGCTAGAGCGGTTGAAGTTGGGAGGGGTAATGAGCAGTTCTTC	CSARAVEVGRGNEQFF
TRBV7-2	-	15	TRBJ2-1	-	TGTGCCAGCAGCTTCGGGGGCTCACCCTACAATGAGCAGTTCTTC	CASSFGGSPYNEQFF
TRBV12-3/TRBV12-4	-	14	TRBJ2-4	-	TGTGCCAGCAGTTTAGCGCTGTTGATGAACATTCAGTACTTC	CASSLALLMNIQYF
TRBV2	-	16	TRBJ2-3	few	TGTGCCAGCAGTAACCGGGACGCAAGAACGGGCGATACGCAGTATTTT	CASSNRDARTGDTQYF